This T cell receptor (beta chain) is from a study of tissue T cells after allogeneic stem cell transplantation. Overall study findings and caveats: Some tissue clones might be persisting host cells; their alloreactivity or antigen specificity was not determined.

The V end was cut by 4 bases, the J end by 3 bases, with 7 bases between. The CDR3 extends over 13 amino acids. From germline, CDR1 is KGHTA and CDR2 FRNEEI. This clone was detected only once. The antigen remains undetermined. The listed genes are named as in mouse. The read terminates 1 residue before the CDR3 end, so the remaining end is supplied by the germline J gene. The time point: mouse harvest day 7 after allogeneic transplant. Each mouse received 10^7 T-cell-depleted marrow cells plus 10^6 splenic CD5+ T cells by tail vein. TCRdb's table, derived via immunoSEQ multiplex PCR, lists solely in-frame clones and lacks some. The sample shows fewer than 1,500 clones, more than 50% of them seen only once.

This chain joins TRBV24 and TRBJ2-1; D ambiguous. The TCR was taken from a female BALB/c mouse given C57BL/6 T cells with graft-versus-host disease after an allogeneic hematopoietic cell transplant. Sequenced material: liver tissue. The CDR3 loop is CASSPRIYAEQFF. The sequenced part of the CDR3 DNA is TGTGCCAGCAGTCCCCGGATCTATGCTGAGCAGTTC.